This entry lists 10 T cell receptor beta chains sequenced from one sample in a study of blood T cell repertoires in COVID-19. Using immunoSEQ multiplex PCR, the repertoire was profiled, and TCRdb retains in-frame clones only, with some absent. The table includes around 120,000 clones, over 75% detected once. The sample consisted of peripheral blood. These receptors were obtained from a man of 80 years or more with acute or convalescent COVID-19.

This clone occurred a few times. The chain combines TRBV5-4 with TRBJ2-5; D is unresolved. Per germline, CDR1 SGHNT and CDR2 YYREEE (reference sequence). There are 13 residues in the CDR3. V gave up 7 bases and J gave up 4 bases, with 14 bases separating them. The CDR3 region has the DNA TGTGCCAGCGCTTTGGCCCCTCCAGAGACCCAGTACTTC. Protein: CASALAPPETQYF.

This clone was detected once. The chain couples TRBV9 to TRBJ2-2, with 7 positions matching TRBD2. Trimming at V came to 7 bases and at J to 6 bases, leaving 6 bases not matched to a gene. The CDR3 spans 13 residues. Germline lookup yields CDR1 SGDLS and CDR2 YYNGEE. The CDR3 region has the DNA TGTGCCAGCCCCGTGGGGGGGTCCGGGGAGCTGTTTTTT. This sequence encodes CASPVGGSGELFF.

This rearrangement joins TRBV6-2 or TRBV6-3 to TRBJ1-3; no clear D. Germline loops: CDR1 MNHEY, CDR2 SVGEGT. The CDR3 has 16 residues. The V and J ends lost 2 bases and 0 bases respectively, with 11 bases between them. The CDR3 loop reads CASSYRRVSSGNTIYF. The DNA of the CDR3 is TGTGCCAGCAGTTACCGCCGGGTGAGCTCTGGAAACACCATATATTTT.

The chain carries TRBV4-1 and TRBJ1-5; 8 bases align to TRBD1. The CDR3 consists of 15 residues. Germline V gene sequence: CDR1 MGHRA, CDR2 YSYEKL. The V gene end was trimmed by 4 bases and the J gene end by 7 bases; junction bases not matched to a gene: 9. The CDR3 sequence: CASSRANRGEQPQHF. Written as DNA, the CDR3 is TGCGCCAGCAGCCGGGCCAACAGGGGGGAGCAGCCCCAGCATTTT.

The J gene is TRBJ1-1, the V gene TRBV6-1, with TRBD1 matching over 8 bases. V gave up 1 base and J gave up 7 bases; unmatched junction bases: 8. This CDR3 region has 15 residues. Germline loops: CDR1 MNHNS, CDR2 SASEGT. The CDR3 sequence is CASSEDGDRGNEAFF. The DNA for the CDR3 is TGTGCCAGCAGTGAAGATGGTGACAGGGGTAATGAAGCTTTCTTT.

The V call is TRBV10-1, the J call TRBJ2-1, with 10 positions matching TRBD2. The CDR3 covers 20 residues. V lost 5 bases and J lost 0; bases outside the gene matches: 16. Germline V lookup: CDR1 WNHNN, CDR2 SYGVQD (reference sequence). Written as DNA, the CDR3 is TGCGCCAGCAGTCCATCCCGAGGGACTAGCGTGTATTGCTCCTACAATGAGCAGTTCTTC. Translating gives CASSPSRGTSVYCSYNEQFF.

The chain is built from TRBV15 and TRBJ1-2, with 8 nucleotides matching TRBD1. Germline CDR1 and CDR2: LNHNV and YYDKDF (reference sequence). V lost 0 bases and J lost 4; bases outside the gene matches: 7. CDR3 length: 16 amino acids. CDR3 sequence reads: CATSRDRSTGGYGYTF. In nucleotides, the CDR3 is TGTGCCACCAGCAGAGATCGGAGTACAGGGGGCTATGGCTACACCTTC.

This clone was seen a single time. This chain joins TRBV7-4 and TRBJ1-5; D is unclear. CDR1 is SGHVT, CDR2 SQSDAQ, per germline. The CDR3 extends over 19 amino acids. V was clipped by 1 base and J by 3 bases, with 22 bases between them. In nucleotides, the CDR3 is TGTGCCAGCAGCTTAGTGGATATAGGAGGTACTGGTCCCAATCAGCCCCAGCATTTT. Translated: CASSLVDIGGTGPNQPQHF. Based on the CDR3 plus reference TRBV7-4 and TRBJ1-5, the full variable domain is GAGVSQSPRYKVAKRGRDVALRCDSISGHVTLYWYRQTLGQGSEVLTYSQSDAQRDKSGRPSGRFSAERPERSVSTLKIQRTEQGDSAVYLCASSLVDIGGTGPNQPQHFGDGTRLSIL.

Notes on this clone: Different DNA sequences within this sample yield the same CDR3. The CDR3 bases are TGTGCCTGGAGTGCGGCAGGGGGCTACTATGGCTACACCTTC. This encodes CAWSAAGGYYGYTF. The chain is built from TRBV30 and TRBJ1-2; 8 bases map to TRBD1. CDR3 length: 14 amino acids. J lost 3 bases, V lost 1 base, and 4 bases had no gene match. CDR1 is GTSNPN and CDR2 is SVGIG in the germline V gene (reference sequence).

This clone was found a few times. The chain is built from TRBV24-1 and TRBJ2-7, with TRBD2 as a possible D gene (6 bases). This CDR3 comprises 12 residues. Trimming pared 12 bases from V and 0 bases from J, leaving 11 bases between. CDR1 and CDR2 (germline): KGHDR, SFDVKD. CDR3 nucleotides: TGTGCCCCGAGCGGGCCCTCCTACGAGCAGTACTTC. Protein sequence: CAPSGPSYEQYF.